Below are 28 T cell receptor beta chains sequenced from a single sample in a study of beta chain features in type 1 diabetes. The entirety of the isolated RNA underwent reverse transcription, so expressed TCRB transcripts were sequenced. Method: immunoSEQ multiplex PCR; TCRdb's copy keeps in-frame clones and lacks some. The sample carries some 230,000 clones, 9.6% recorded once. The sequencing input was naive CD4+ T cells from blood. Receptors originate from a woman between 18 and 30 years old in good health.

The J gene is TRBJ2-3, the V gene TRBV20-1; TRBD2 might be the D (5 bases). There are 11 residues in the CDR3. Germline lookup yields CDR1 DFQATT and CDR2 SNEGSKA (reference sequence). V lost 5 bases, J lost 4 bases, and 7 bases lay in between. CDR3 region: CSAASPDTQYF. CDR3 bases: TGCAGTGCTGCTAGCCCAGATACGCAGTATTTT.

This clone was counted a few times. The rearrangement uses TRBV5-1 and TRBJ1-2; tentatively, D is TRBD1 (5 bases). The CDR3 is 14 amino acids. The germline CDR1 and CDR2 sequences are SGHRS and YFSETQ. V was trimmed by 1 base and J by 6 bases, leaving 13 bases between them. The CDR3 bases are TGCGCCAGCAGCTTGAGGACGGGGGTAGATGGCTACACCTTC. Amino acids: CASSLRTGVDGYTF.

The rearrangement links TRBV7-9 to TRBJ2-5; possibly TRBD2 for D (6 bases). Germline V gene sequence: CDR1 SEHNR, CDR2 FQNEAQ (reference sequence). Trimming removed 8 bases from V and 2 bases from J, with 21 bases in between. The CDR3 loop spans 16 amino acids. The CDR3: CASLSVAGWKQETQYF. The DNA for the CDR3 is TGTGCCAGCTTGTCGGTGGCGGGATGGAAGCAAGAGACCCAGTACTTC.

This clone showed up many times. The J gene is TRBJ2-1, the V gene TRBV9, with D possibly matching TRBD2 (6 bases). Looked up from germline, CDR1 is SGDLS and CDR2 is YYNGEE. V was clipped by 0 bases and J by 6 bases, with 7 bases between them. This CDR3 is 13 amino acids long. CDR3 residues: CASSVETSNEQFF. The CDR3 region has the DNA TGTGCCAGCAGCGTAGAGACTAGCAATGAGCAGTTCTTC. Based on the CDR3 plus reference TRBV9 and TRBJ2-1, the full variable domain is DSGVTQTPKHLITATGQRVTLRCSPRSGDLSVYWYQQSLDQGLQFLIQYYNGEERAKGNILERFSAQQFPDLHSELNLSSLELGDSALYFCASSVETSNEQFFGPGTRLTVL.

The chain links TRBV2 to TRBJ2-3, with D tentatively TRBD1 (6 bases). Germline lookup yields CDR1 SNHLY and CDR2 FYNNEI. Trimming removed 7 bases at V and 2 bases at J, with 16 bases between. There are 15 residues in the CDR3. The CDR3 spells CASTLGAVYTDTQYF. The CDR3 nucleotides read TGTGCCAGCACCCTGGGGGCGGTTTACACAGATACGCAGTATTTT.

The CDR3 loop is CASTPGAVGVTDTQYF. The CDR3 coding sequence is TGTGCCAGCACCCCGGGTGCGGTAGGGGTTACAGATACGCAGTATTTT. V and J are TRBV5-4 and TRBJ2-3; D may be TRBD1 (5 bases). Germline CDR1 reads SGHNT; CDR2 reads YYREEE (reference sequence). Trimming left V 6 bases short and J 3 bases short, with 20 bases between. CDR3 length: 16 residues.

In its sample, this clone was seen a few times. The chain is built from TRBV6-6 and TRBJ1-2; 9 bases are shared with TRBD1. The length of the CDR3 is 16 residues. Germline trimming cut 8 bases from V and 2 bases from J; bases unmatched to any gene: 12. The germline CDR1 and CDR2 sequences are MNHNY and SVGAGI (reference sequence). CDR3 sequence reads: CASRGDTGQGNYGYTF. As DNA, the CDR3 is TGTGCCAGCCGAGGCGATACAGGACAGGGGAACTATGGCTACACCTTC.

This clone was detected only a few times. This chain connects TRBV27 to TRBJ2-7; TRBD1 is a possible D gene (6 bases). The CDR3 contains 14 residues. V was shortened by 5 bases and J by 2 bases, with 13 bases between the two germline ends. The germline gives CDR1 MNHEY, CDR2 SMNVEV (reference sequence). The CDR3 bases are TGTGCCAGCAGTGAGCTAGGGGGACCCTACGAGCAGTACTTC. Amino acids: CASSELGGPYEQYF.

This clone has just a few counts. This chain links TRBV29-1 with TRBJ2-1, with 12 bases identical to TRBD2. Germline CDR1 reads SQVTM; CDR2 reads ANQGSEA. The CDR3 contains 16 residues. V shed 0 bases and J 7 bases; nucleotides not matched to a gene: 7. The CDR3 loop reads CSVEDPSGGAWNEQFF. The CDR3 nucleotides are TGCAGCGTTGAAGATCCTAGCGGGGGGGCCTGGAATGAGCAGTTCTTC.

The CDR3 region is CASSYEGALMNTEAFF. The CDR3 DNA is TGTGCCAGCAGTTACGAGGGGGCCCTGATGAACACTGAAGCTTTCTTT. The chain carries TRBV6-5 and TRBJ1-1, with 7 bases fitting TRBD1. V was clipped by 2 bases and J by 0 bases; unmatched bases: 6. Germline CDR1 reads MNHEY; CDR2 reads SVGAGI. The CDR3 covers 16 residues.

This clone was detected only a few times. CDR3 in DNA: TGTGCCAGTAGTATCCCACAGGGGAGGCAAGAGACCCAGTACTTC. Translated, it gives CASSIPQGRQETQYF. V usage is TRBV19 and J usage is TRBJ2-5; perhaps TRBD1 as D (7 bases). The CDR3 has 15 residues. The germline V gene encodes CDR1 LNHDA and CDR2 SQIVND (reference sequence). The V and J ends lost 3 bases and 2 bases respectively, with 13 bases between them. The whole variable domain, remainder taken from reference TRBV19 and TRBJ2-5, is DGGITQSPKYLFRKEGQNVTLSCEQNLNHDAMYWYRQDPGQGLRLIYYSQIVNDFQKGDIAEGYSVSREKKESFPLTVTSAQKNPTAFYLCASSIPQGRQETQYFGPGTRLLVL.

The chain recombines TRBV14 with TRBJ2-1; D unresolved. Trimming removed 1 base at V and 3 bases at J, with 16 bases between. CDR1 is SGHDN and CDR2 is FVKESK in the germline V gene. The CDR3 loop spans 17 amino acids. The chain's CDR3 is CASSQGRGDRFYNEQFF. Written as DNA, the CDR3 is TGTGCCAGCAGCCAAGGGCGAGGTGACCGGTTCTACAATGAGCAGTTCTTC. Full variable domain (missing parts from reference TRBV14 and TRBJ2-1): EAGVTQFPSHSVIEKGQTVTLRCDPISGHDNLYWYRRVMGKEIKFLLHFVKESKQDESGMPNNRFLAERTGGTYSTLKVQPAELEDSGVYFCASSQGRGDRFYNEQFFGPGTRLTVL.

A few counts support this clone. The CDR3 is CAWETGGYSPLHF. The CDR3 DNA reads TGTGCCTGGGAGACAGGGGGGTATTCACCCCTCCACTTT. The chain is built from TRBV30 and TRBJ1-6, with TRBD1 matching over 9 bases. J was trimmed by 8 bases and V by 5 bases; bases with no gene match: 4. The CDR3 is made up of 13 amino acids. CDR1 and CDR2 from the germline V gene are GTSNPN and SVGIG (reference sequence).

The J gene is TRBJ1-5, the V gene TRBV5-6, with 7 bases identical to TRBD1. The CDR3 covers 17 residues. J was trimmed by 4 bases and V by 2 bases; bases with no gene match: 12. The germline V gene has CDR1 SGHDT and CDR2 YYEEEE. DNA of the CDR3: TGTGCCAGCAGCTTTCAGATGGGGGCAGGGGGTAATCAGCCCCAGCATTTT. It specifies CASSFQMGAGGNQPQHF.

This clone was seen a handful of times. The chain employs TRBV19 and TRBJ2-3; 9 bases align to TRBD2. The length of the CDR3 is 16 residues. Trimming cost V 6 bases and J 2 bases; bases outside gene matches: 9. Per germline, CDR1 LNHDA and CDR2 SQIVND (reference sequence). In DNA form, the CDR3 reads TGTGCCAGTAGGGGACTAGCTCCGGCCCTCACAGATACGCAGTATTTT. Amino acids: CASRGLAPALTDTQYF.

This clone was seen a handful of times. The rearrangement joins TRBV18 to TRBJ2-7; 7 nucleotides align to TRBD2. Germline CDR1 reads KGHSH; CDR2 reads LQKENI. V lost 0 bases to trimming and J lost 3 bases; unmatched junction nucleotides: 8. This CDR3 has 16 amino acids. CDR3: CASSPPGAGASYEQYF. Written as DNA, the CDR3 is TGTGCCAGCTCACCACCGGGTGCGGGAGCTAGCTACGAGCAGTACTTC.

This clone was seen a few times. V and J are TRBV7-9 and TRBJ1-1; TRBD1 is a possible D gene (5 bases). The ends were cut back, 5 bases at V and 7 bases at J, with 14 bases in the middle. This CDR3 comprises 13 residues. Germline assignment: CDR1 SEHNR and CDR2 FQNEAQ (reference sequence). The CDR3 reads CASSQGSAVEAFF. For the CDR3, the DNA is TGTGCCAGCAGCCAGGGCAGTGCAGTTGAAGCTTTCTTT. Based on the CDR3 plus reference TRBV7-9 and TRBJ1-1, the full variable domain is DTGVSQNPRHKITKRGQNVTFRCDPISEHNRLYWYRQTLGQGPEFLTYFQNEAQLEKSRLLSDRFSAERPKGSFSTLEIQRTEQGDSAMYLCASSQGSAVEAFFGQGTRLTVV.

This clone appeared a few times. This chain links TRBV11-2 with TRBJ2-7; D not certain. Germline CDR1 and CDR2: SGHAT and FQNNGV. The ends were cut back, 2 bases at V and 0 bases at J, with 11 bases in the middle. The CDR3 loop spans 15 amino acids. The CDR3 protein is CASSLSHSHSYEQYF. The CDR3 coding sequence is TGTGCCAGCAGCTTAAGTCACAGCCACTCCTACGAGCAGTACTTC.

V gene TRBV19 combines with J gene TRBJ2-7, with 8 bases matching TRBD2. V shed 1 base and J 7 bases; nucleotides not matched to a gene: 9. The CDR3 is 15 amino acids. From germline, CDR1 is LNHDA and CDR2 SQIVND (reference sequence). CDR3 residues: CASSIVAREGLEQYF. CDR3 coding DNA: TGTGCCAGTAGTATAGTGGCCCGGGAGGGCCTTGAGCAGTACTTC.

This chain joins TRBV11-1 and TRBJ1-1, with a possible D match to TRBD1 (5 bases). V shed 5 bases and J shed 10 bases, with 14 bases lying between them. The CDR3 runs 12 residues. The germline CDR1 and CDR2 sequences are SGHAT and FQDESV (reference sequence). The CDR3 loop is CASSPHRDSAFF. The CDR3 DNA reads TGTGCCAGCAGCCCACATCGGGACTCAGCTTTCTTT.

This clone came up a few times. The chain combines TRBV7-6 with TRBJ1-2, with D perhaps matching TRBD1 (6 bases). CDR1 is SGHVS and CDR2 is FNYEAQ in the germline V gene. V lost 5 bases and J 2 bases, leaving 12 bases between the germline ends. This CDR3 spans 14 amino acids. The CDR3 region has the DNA TGTGCCAGCAGCCGAGGGGACAACAACTATGGCTACACCTTC. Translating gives CASSRGDNNYGYTF.

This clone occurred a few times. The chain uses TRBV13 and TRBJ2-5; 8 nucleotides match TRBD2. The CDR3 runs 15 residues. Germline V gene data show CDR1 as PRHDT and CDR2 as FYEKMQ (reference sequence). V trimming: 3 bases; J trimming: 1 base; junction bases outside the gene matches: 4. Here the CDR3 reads CASSFRTSSQETQYF. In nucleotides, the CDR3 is TGTGCCAGCAGCTTTAGGACTAGCAGCCAAGAGACCCAGTACTTC. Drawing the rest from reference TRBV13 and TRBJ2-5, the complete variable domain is AAGVIQSPRHLIKEKRETATLKCYPIPRHDTVYWYQQGPGQDPQFLISFYEKMQSDKGSIPDRFSAQQFSDYHSELNMSSLELGDSALYFCASSFRTSSQETQYFGPGTRLLVL.

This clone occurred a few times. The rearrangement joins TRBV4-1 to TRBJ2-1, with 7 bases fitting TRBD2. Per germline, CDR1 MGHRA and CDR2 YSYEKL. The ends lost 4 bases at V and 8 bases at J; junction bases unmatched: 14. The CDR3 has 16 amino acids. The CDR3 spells CASSPRGGGGPHEQFF. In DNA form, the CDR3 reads TGCGCCAGCAGCCCGAGGGGCGGGGGAGGCCCCCATGAGCAGTTCTTC.

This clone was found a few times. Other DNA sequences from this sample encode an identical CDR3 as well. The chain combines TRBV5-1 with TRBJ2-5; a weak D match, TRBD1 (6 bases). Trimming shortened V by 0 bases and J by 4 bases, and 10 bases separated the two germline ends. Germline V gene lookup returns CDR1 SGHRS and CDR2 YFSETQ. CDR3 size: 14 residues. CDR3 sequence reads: CASSLGGLGETQYF. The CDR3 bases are TGCGCCAGCAGCTTGGGGGGGCTCGGAGAGACCCAGTACTTC.

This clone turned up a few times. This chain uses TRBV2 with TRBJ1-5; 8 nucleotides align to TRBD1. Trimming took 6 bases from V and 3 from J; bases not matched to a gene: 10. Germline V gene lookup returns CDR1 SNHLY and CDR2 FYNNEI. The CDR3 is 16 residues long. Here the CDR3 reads CASRPESRGLNQPQHF. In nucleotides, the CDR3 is TGTGCCAGCAGGCCAGAGTCCAGGGGGCTCAATCAGCCCCAGCATTTT.

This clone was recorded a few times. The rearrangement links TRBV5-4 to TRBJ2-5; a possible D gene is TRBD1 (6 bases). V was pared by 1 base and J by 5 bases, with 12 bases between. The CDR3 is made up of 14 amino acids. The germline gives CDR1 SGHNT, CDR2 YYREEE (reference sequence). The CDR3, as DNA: TGTGCCAGCAGCTTGATGGGGGCGCATGAGACCCAGTACTTC. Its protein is CASSLMGAHETQYF.

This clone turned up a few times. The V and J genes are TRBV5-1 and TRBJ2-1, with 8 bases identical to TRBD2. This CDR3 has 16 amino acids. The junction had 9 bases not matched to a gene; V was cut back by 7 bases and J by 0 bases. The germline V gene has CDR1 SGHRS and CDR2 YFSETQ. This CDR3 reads CASFRGGLHSYNEQFF. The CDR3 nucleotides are TGCGCCAGCTTCCGCGGGGGGCTACACTCCTACAATGAGCAGTTCTTC.

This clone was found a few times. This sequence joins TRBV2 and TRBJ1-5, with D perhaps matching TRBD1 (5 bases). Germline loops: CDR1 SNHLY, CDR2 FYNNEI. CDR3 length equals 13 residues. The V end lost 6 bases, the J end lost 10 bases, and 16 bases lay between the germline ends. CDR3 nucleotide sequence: TGTGCCAGCAGGAAGACAGACTTATCCCCCCAGCATTTT. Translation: CASRKTDLSPQHF.